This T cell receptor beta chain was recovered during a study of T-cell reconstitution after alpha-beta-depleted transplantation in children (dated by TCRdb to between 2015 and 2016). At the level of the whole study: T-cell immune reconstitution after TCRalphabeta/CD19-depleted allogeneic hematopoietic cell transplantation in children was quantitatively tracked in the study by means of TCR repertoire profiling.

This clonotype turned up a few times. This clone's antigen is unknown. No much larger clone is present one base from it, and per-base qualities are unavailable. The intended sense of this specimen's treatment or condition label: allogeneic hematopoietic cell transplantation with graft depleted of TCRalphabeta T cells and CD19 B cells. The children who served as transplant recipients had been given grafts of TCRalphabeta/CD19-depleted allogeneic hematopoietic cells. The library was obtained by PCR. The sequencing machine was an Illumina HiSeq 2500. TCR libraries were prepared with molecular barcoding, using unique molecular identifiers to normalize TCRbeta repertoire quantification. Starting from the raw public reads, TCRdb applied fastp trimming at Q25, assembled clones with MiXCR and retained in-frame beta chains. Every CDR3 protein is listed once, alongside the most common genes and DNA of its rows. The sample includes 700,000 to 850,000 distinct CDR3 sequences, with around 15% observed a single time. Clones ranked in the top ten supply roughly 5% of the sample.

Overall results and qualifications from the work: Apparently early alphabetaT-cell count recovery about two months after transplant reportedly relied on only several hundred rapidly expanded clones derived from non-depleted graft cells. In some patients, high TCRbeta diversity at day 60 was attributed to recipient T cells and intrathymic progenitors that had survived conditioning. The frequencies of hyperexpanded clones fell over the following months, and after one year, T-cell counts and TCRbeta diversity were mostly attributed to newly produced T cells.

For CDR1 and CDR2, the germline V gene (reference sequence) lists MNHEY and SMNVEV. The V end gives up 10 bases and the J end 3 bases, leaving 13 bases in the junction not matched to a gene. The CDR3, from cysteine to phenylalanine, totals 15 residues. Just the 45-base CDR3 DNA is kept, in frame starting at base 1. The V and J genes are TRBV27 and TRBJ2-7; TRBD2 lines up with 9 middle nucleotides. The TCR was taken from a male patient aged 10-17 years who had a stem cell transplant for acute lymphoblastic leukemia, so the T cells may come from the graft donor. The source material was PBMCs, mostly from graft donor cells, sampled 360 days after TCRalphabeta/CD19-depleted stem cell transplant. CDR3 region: CATSGVSGRDYEQYF. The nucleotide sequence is TGTGCCACCTCGGGGGTTAGCGGGAGAGACTACGAGCAGTACTTC.